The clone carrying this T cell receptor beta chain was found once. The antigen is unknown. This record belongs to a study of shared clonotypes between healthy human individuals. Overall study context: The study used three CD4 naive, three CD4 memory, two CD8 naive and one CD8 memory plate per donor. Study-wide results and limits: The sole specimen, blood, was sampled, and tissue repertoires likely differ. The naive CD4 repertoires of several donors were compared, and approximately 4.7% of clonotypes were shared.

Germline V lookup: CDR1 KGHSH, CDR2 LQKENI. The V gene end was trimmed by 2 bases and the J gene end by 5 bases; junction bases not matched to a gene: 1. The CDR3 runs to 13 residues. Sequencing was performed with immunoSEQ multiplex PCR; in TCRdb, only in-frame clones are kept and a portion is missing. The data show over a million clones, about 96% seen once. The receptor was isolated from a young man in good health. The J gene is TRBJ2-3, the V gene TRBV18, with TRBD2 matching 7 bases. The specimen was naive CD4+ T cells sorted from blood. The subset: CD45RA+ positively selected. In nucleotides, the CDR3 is TGTGCCAGCTCACCAGGGAGGGAAGATACGCAGTATTTT. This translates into CASSPGREDTQYF.